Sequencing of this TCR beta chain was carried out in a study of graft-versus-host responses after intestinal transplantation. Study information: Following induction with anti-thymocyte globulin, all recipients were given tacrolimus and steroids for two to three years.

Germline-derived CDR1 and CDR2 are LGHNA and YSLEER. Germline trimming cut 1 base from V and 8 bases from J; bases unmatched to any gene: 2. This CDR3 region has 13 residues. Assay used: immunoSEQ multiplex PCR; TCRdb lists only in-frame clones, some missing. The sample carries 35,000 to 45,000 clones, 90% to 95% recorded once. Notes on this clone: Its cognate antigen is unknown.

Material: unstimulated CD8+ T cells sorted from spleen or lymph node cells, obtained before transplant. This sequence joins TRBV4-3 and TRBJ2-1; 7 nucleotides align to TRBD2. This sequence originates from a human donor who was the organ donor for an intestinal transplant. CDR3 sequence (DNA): TGCGCCAGCAGCCAAGGGGAGGGCCATGAGCAGTTCTTC. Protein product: CASSQGEGHEQFF.